This T cell receptor (beta chain) appears in the sequencing data of a study of chemoradiotherapy in HPV16-positive cancers. Study-level background: A couple of HPV16-positive patients' cells yielded candidate HPV-specific clones and common motifs.

Assay: immunoSEQ multiplex PCR; the TCRdb copy retains only in-frame clones and omits some. The sample includes fewer than 11,000 clones, about three quarters of them seen just once. Study-level findings and limits: Candidate HPV-specific clones and E7-related TCR motifs grew in tumor during treatment. In HPV16-positive patients, HPV-responsive T-cell expansion tracked better recurrence-free survival.

The V gene's germline CDR1 is SGHTS and CDR2 YDEGEE. Between the trimmed V and J ends, which lost 4 bases and 3 bases, there was a span of 19 bases. CDR3 length: 16 residues. Samples were taken several times over chemoradiotherapy. This clone appeared a few times. The antigen is undetermined. This receptor was obtained from a human donor with HPV-associated anogenital cancer. The sequencing here drew on tumor tissue, taken from a patient who underwent chemoradiotherapy. V gene TRBV5-8 combines with J gene TRBJ1-2; the D is unclear. CDR3 in amino acids: CASSIDGGMQDYGYTF. The CDR3 DNA sequence: TGTGCCAGCAGCATCGATGGCGGGATGCAGGACTATGGCTACACCTTC.